This T cell receptor beta chain stems from a study of blood T cell repertoires in COVID-19. Study summary: The United States, Italy and Spain provided the acute and convalescent COVID-19 samples. The cDNA or gDNA used as material had been derived from T cells, B-cell-depleted T cells, or PBMCs.

Original processing methods: Reference gene primer amplification yielded estimated nucleated cell counts. Profiled with immunoSEQ multiplex PCR; TCRdb holds only in-frame clones, not every one. From that table come the V and J calls and clone size; the DNA was used to work out D and trimming. The sample lists about 270,000 clones; approximately 83% were seen once. V dropped 0 bases and J dropped 3 bases, with 9 bases sitting between them. The CDR3 has 14 amino acids. The germline gives CDR1 MNHNS, CDR2 SASEGT. Material for sequencing was peripheral blood. V is TRBV6-1 and J is TRBJ2-7, with D tentatively TRBD2 (6 bases). This receptor was obtained from a woman in her 70s with acute or convalescent COVID-19. Here the CDR3 DNA reads TGTGCCAGCAGTGAAGCGCCCGGGGGCTACGAGCAGTACTTC. It is translated as CASSEAPGGYEQYF.